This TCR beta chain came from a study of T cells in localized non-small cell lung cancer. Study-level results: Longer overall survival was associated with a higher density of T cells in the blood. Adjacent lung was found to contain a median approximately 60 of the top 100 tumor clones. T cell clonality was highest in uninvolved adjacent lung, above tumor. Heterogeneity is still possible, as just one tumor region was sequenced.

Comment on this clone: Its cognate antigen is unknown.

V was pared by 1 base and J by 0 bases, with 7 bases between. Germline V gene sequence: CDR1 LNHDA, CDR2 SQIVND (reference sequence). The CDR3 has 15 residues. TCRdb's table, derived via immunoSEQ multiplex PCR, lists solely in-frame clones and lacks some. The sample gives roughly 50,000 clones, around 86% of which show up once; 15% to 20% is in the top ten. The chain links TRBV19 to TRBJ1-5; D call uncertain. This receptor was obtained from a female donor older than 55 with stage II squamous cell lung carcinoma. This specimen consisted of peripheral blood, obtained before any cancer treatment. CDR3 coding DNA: TGTGCCAGTAGTATAGCCGAGGGTAGCAATCAGCCCCAGCATTTT. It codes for CASSIAEGSNQPQHF.